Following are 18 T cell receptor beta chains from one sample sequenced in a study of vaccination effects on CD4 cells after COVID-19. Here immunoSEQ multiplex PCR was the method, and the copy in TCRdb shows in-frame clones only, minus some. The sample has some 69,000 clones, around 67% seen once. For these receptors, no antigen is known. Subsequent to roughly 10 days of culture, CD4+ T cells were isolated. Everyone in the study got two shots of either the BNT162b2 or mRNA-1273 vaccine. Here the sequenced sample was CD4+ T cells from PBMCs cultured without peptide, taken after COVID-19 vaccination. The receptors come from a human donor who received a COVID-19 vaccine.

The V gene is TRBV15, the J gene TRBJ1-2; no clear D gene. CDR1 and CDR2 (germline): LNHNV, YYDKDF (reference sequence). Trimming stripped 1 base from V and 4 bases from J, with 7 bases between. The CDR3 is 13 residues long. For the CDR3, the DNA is TGTGCCACCAGCAGAGCGGCCCCCTATGGCTACACCTTC. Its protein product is CATSRAAPYGYTF.

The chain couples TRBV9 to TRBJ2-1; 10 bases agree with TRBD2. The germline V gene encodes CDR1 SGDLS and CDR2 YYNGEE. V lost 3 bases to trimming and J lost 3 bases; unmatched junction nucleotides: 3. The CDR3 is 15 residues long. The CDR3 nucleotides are TGTGCCAGCAGCGGGCAGCGGGGGGGCTACAATGAGCAGTTCTTC. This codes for CASSGQRGGYNEQFF.

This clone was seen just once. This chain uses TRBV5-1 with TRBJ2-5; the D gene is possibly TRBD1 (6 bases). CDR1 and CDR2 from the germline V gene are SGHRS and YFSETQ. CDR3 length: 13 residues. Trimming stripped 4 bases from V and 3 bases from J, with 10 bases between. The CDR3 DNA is TGCGCCAGCAGCCATGGACAGAAAGAGACCCAGTACTTC. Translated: CASSHGQKETQYF.

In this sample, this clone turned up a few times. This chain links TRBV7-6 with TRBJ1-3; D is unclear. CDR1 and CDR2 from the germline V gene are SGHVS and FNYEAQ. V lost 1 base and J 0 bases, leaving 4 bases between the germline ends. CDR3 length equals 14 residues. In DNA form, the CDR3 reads TGTGCCAGCAGCTTAGTTAGCTCTGGAAACACCATATATTTT. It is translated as CASSLVSSGNTIYF.

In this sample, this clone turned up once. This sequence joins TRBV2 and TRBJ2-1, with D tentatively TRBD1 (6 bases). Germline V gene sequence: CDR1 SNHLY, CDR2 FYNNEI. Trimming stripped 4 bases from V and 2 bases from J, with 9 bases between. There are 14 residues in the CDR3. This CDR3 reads CASSVQGTYNEQFF. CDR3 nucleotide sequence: TGTGCCAGCAGTGTACAGGGCACCTACAATGAGCAGTTCTTC.

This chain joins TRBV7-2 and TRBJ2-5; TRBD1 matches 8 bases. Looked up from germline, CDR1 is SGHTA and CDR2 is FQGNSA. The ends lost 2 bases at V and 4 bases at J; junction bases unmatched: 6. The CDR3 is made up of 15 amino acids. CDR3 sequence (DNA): TGTGCCAGCAGCTTACAGGGGGCCATGGGAGAGACCCAGTACTTC. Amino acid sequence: CASSLQGAMGETQYF.

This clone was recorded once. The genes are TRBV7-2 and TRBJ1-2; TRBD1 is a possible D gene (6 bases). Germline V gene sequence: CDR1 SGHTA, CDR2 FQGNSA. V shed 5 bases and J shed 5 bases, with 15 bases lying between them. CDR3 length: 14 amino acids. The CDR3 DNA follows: TGTGCCAGCAGCAGCACATGGGGGCCTTATGGCTACACCTTC. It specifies CASSSTWGPYGYTF.

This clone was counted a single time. CDR3 nucleotides: TGTGCCAGCAGTCGGACCGAGAACACTGAAGCTTTCTTT. It translates to CASSRTENTEAFF. V and J are TRBV6-4 and TRBJ1-1, with D unclear. The germline CDR1 and CDR2 sequences are MRHNA and SNTAGT. This CDR3 contains 13 residues. Trimming removed 5 bases at V and 1 base at J, with 8 bases between.

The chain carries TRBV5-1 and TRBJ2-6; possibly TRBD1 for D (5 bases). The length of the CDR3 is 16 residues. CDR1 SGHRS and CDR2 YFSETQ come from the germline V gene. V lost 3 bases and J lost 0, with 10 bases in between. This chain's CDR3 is CASSSERGSGANVLTF. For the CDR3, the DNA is TGCGCCAGCAGCTCAGAAAGGGGCTCTGGGGCCAACGTCCTGACTTTC. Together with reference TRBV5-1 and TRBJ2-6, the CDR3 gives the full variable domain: KAGVTQTPRYLIKTRGQQVTLSCSPISGHRSVSWYQQTPGQGLQFLFEYFSETQRNKGNFPGRFSGRQFSNSRSEMNVSTLELGDSALYLCASSSERGSGANVLTFGAGSRLTVL.

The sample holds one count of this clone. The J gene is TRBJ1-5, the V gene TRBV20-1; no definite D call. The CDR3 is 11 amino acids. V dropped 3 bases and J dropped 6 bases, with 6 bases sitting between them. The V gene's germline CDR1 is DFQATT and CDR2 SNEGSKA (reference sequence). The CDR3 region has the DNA TGCAGTGCTAGTGGAGGTCAGCCCCAGCATTTT. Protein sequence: CSASGGQPQHF.

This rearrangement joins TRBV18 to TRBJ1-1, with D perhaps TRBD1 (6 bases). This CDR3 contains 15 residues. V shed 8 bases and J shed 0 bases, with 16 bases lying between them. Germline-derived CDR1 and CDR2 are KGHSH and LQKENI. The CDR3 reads CASASGATMNTEAFF. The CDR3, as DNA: TGTGCCAGCGCTTCAGGGGCCACCATGAACACTGAAGCTTTCTTT.

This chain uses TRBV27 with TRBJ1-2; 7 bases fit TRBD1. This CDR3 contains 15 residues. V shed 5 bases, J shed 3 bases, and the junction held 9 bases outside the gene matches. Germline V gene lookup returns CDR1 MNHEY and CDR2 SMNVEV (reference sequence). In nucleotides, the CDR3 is TGTGCCAGCAGTCCACTCGACAGGGCTCACTATGGCTACACCTTC. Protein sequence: CASSPLDRAHYGYTF.

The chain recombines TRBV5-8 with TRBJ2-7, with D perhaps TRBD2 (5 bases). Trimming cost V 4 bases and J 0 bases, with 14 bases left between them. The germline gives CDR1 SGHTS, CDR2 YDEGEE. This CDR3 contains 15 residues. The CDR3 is CASSPRLRSSYEQYV. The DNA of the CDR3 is TGTGCCAGCAGCCCCCGACTACGCTCCTCCTACGAGCAGTACGTC.

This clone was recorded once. Here the CDR3 DNA reads TGTGCCAGCTCACCAGGGGTCATAGAGACCCAGTACTTC. It translates to CASSPGVIETQYF. The rearrangement links TRBV18 to TRBJ2-5; D ambiguous. The CDR3 spans 13 residues. V lost 2 bases to trimming and J lost 4 bases, with 8 bases between them. Germline values: CDR1 KGHSH, CDR2 LQKENI.

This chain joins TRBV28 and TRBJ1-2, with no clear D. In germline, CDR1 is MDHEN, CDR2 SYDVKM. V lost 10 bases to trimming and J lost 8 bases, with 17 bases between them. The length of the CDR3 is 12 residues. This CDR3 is CATQPGIRGYTF. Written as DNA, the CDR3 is TGTGCCACCCAACCTGGTATCCGGGGCTACACCTTC.

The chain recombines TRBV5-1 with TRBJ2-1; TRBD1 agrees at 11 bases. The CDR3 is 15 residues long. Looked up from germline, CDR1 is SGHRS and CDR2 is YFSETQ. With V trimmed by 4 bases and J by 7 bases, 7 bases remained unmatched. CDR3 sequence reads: CASSTRDRGRNEQFF. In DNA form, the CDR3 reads TGCGCCAGCAGCACCCGGGACAGGGGGAGGAATGAGCAGTTCTTC.

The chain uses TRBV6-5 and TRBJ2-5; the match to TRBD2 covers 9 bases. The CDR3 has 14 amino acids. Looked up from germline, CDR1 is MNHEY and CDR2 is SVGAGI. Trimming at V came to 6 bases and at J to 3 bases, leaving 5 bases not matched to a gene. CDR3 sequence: CASSPRTSEETQYF. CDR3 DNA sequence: TGTGCCAGCAGCCCACGGACTAGCGAAGAGACCCAGTACTTC.

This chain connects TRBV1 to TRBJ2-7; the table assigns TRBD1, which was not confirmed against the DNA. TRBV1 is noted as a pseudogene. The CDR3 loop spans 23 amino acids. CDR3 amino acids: CTSSQVVRGRFRCDSPDSYEQYV. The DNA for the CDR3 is TGCACCAGCAGCCAAGTTGTCAGGGGACGTTTTCGGTGCGACTCCCCAGACTCCTACGAGCAGTACGTC.